A single T cell receptor beta chain is shown here with its context. The germline gives CDR1 GTSNPN, CDR2 SVGIG (reference sequence). The V segment lost 3 bases and the J segment 5 bases; nucleotides outside the gene matches: 6. The CDR3 length is 14 residues. Data came from immunoSEQ multiplex PCR; TCRdb stores just in-frame clones and leaves some out. The repertoire holds 70,000 to 95,000 clones, with about 83% as singletons. The data were obtained in a study of CD4 T cell repertoires in COVID-19. This sequence was found in a human donor who had COVID-19. The J gene is TRBJ2-3, the V gene TRBV30; 9 bases match TRBD1. The sequencing here drew on CD4+ T cells from peripheral blood, taken after recovery from COVID-19. The CDR3 loop reads CAWRNRGLGDTQYF. Written as DNA, the CDR3 is TGTGCCTGGAGGAACAGGGGGCTTGGAGATACGCAGTATTTT.